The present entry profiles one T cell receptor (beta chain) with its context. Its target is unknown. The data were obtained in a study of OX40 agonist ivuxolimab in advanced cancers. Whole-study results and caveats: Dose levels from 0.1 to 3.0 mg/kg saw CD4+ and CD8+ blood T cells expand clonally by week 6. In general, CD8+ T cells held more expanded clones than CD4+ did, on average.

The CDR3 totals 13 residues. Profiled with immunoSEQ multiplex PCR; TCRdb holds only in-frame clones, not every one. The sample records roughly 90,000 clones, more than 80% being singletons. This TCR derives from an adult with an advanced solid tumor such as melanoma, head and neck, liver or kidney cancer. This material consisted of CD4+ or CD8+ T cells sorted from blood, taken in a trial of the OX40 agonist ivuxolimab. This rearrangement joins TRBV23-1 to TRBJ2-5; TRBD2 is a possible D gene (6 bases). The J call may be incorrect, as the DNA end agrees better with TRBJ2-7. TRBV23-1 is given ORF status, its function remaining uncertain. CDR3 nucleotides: TGCGCCAGGGACCGCGGCCGGAGGGCCGAGCAGTACTTC. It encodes CARDRGRRAEQYF.